These 23 T cell receptor beta chains were sequenced from one sample in a study of blood T cells in healthy people across ages. Alongside a J-beta primer mix, a sample-barcoded 5' primer served in a second PCR lasting about 7 to 11 cycles. A single record per CDR3 protein comes from TCRdb applying MiXCR to the 5' RACE reads. The table shows fewer than 700,000 distinct CDR3 sequences, with around 48% occurring only once. Sequencing was performed on blood. The receptors stem from a man aged 80 or over in good health.

The chain uses TRBV7-2 and TRBJ2-3; 9 bases fit TRBD1. Germline-derived CDR1 and CDR2 are SGHTA and FQGNSA. The V and J ends lost 1 base and 5 bases, in that order; junction bases with no gene match: 1. This CDR3 spans 14 amino acids. Here the CDR3 reads CASSLGGQGDTQYF. In DNA form, the CDR3 reads TGTGCCAGCAGCTTAGGGGGACAGGGAGATACGCAGTATTTT. Full variable domain (remainder filled in from reference TRBV7-2 and TRBJ2-3): GAGVSQSPSNKVTEKGKDVELRCDPISGHTALYWYRQSLGQGLEFLIYFQGNSAPDKSGLPSDRFSAERTGGSVSTLTIQRTQQEDSAVYLCASSLGGQGDTQYFGPGTRLTVL.

As for this clonotype: One end of the junction fails to match germline, which may point to a read error. The chain joins TRBV7-9 to TRBJ1-5, with TRBD1 as a possible D gene (5 bases). The CDR3 is 12 residues long. Germline loops: CDR1 SEHNR, CDR2 FQNEAQ (reference sequence). The CDR3 bases are TGTGCCAGCAGCCCACAGGATCAGCCCCGGCATTTT. Protein: CASSPQDQPRHF. The whole variable domain, filled in from reference TRBV7-9 and TRBJ1-5, reads DTGVSQNPRHKITKRGQNVTFRCDPISEHNRLYWYRQTLGQGPEFLTYFQNEAQLEKSRLLSDRFSAERPKGSFSTLEIQRTEQGDSAMYLCASSPQDQPRHFGDGTRLSIL.

The rearrangement links TRBV3-1 to TRBJ1-2, with TRBD1 as a possible D gene (5 bases). The germline V gene has CDR1 LGHDT and CDR2 YNNKEL (reference sequence). The V end lost 4 bases, the J end lost 5 bases, and 11 bases lay between the germline ends. The CDR3 extends over 13 amino acids. The CDR3 DNA is TGTGCCAGCAGCCCCGGGGGGGAATATGGCTACACCTTC. Translated: CASSPGGEYGYTF.

The genes are TRBV12-3 or TRBV12-4 and TRBJ2-3; a weak D match, TRBD2 (7 bases). The CDR3 is 15 residues long. Trimming took off 1 base at V and 11 bases at J, with 19 bases between the two ends. The CDR3 DNA reads as TGTGCCAGCAGTTTAGGCGCGGGGGCCACCGGTATGCAGTATTTT. This codes for CASSLGAGATGMQYF.

This clonotype was found a few times. The CDR3 spells CASSSSGGRSEQFF. The CDR3, as DNA: TGTGCCAGCAGCTCTAGCGGGGGGCGGAGTGAGCAGTTCTTC. The chain recombines TRBV7-2 with TRBJ2-1, with 11 bases that match TRBD2. After removal of 4 bases from V and 9 bases from J, the junction contained 5 bases not matched to a gene. The germline V gene has CDR1 SGHTA and CDR2 FQGNSA. CDR3 size: 14 residues.

In this sample, this clonotype turned up many times. The gene calls are TRBV6-5 and TRBJ2-7, with TRBD2 identical over 8 bases. After removal of 5 bases from V and 5 bases from J, the junction contained 2 bases not matched to a gene. CDR3 length: 12 amino acids. The V gene's germline CDR1 is MNHEY and CDR2 SVGAGI. The CDR3 is CASSRGGHEQYF. CDR3 DNA sequence: TGTGCCAGCAGTCGGGGGGGTCACGAGCAGTACTTC.

At least ten counts were recorded for this clonotype. Here the CDR3 reads CASILRTGGMRNNEQFF. The CDR3, as DNA: TGTGCCAGCATCCTCCGCACAGGGGGGATGAGAAACAATGAGCAGTTCTTC. The chain uses TRBV5-6 and TRBJ2-1; 8 bases map to TRBD1. Germline CDR1 is SGHDT and CDR2 is YYEEEE. The CDR3 has 17 amino acids. V lost 6 bases and J lost 5; bases outside the gene matches: 16.

This sequence joins TRBV14 and TRBJ2-1; 14 bases agree with TRBD2. Germline V gives CDR1 SGHDN, CDR2 FVKESK. V lost 3 bases, J lost 8 bases, and 12 bases stayed unmatched. The CDR3 spans 18 residues. CDR3 bases: TGTGCCAGCAGCCATAGACTAGCGGGAGGGAGCTTCTGGGATGAGCAGTTCTTC. Translated: CASSHRLAGGSFWDEQFF.

The chain links TRBV11-2 to TRBJ2-2, with TRBD1 as a possible D gene (6 bases). The germline CDR1 and CDR2 sequences are SGHAT and FQNNGV. This CDR3 contains 17 residues. Trimming took off 6 bases at V and 5 bases at J, with 22 bases between the two ends. The CDR3 spells CASRKRARGALTGELFF. The CDR3 nucleotides are TGTGCCAGCAGAAAAAGGGCCAGGGGCGCACTAACCGGGGAGCTGTTTTTT.

The CDR3 DNA reads as TGCAGTGCCACGGGACAGAGACCCTACGAGCAGTACTTC. Amino acid sequence: CSATGQRPYEQYF. V gene TRBV20-1 combines with J gene TRBJ2-7; TRBD1 aligns across 7 bases. J lost 2 bases, V lost 6 bases, and 7 bases had no gene match. The CDR3 has 13 residues. CDR1 and CDR2 (germline): DFQATT, SNEGSKA (reference sequence).

V usage is TRBV12-3 or TRBV12-4 and J usage is TRBJ1-4, with D maybe TRBD1 (6 bases). V dropped 3 bases and J dropped 3 bases, with 14 bases sitting between them. The CDR3 runs to 16 residues. CDR3 coding DNA: TGTGCCAGCAGTTTGGGCAGGGGAGTGGCTAATGAAAAACTGTTTTTT. Translation: CASSLGRGVANEKLFF.

The chain joins TRBV7-2 to TRBJ2-7; no reliable D call. V lost 5 bases and J 6 bases, leaving 11 bases between the germline ends. Germline assignment: CDR1 SGHTA and CDR2 FQGNSA. This CDR3 comprises 12 residues. The CDR3 region has the DNA TGTGCCAGCAGCCAACCTGTGGGCGAGCAGTACTTC. It codes for CASSQPVGEQYF.

This clonotype was counted only a few times. This chain connects TRBV25-1 to TRBJ1-2; 9 bases agree with TRBD1. This CDR3 contains 13 residues. Germline loops: CDR1 MGHDK, CDR2 SYGVNS. Germline trimming cut 5 bases from V and 8 bases from J; bases unmatched to any gene: 6. CDR3 sequence reads: CASSPRTGAGYTF. The CDR3 DNA reads as TGTGCCAGCAGTCCCCGGACAGGGGCAGGCTACACCTTC.

About this clonotype: It may be a read error: a sequence one base away is much more abundant. V is TRBV6-6 and J is TRBJ2-1; D is tentatively TRBD1 or TRBD2 (5 bases each). CDR1 MNHNY and CDR2 SVGAGI come from the germline V gene (reference sequence). There are 13 residues in the CDR3. The CDR3 sequence: CTSSLRDPNEQFF. Written as DNA, the CDR3 is TGTACCAGCAGTTTACGGGACCCGAATGAGCAGTTCTTC.

This clonotype has a handful of counts. In DNA form, the CDR3 reads TGCGCCAGCAGCCCACCCGGGACTACCCAAGAGACCCAGTACTTC. The encoded protein is CASSPPGTTQETQYF. This chain joins TRBV5-1 and TRBJ2-5, with TRBD2 matching 7 bases. The CDR3 runs to 15 residues. V was pared by 4 bases and J by 1 base, with 7 bases of the junction left unmatched. Germline V gene data show CDR1 as SGHRS and CDR2 as YFSETQ.

The V and J genes are TRBV27 and TRBJ1-1; perhaps TRBD1 as D (6 bases). This CDR3 has 15 residues. The germline CDR1 and CDR2 sequences are MNHEY and SMNVEV (reference sequence). Trimming pared 6 bases from V and 10 bases from J, leaving 24 bases between. CDR3 DNA: TGTGCCAGCAGACCGACTCTAGACAGGCTTTATGCAGCTTTCTTT. This translates into CASRPTLDRLYAAFF.

This clonotype appeared a single time. The junction and the germline gene differ at one end; a read error may be behind it. V gene TRBV6-6 combines with J gene TRBJ2-7, with D unclear. The length of the CDR3 is 14 residues. In germline, CDR1 is MNHNY, CDR2 SVGAGI (reference sequence). The CDR3 loop is CASSLGRSPYEKYF. The CDR3 DNA reads TGTGCCAGCAGCCTGGGCCGGTCCCCTTACGAGAAGTACTTC.

The count of this clonotype is one. The chain uses TRBV9 and TRBJ2-7; D is uncertain. The CDR3 sequence is 14 residues long. The ends were cut back, 0 bases at V and 2 bases at J, with 9 bases in the middle. Germline loops: CDR1 SGDLS, CDR2 YYNGEE. CDR3 loop: CASSVGLETYEQYF. DNA for the CDR3: TGTGCCAGCAGCGTAGGGCTCGAAACCTACGAGCAGTACTTC.

The table lists this clonotype with many counts. The rearrangement uses TRBV7-2 and TRBJ2-1; TRBD2 might be the D (6 bases). V shed 4 bases and J shed 4 bases, with 11 bases lying between them. This CDR3 contains 14 residues. The germline gives CDR1 SGHTA, CDR2 FQGNSA. The CDR3, as DNA: TGTGCCAGCAGCTCCGCGGGATCTTACAATGAGCAGTTCTTC. Its protein is CASSSAGSYNEQFF. Drawing the rest from reference TRBV7-2 and TRBJ2-1, the complete variable domain is GAGVSQSPSNKVTEKGKDVELRCDPISGHTALYWYRQSLGQGLEFLIYFQGNSAPDKSGLPSDRFSAERTGGSVSTLTIQRTQQEDSAVYLCASSSAGSYNEQFFGPGTRLTVL.

The rearrangement uses TRBV7-2 and TRBJ2-2, with TRBD1 identical over 7 bases. Per germline, CDR1 SGHTA and CDR2 FQGNSA. The CDR3 contains 14 residues. The V and J ends lost 4 bases and 7 bases, in that order; junction bases with no gene match: 6. CDR3: CASSWGTASGELFF. In nucleotides, the CDR3 is TGTGCCAGCAGCTGGGGGACAGCCAGCGGGGAGCTGTTTTTT.

The rearrangement links TRBV10-3 to TRBJ2-1; TRBD2 agrees at 8 bases. The trim removed 9 bases at V and 7 bases at J, leaving 8 bases unmatched. There are 13 residues in the CDR3. Germline lookup yields CDR1 ENHRY and CDR2 SYGVKD. CDR3 residues: CAMTGGGLNEQFF. CDR3 nucleotide sequence: TGTGCCATGACTGGCGGGGGGTTGAATGAGCAGTTCTTC.

Details on this clonotype: One end of the junction is discordant with germline, which a read error may explain. The chain employs TRBV29-1 and TRBJ1-2, with a weak D call TRBD1 (5 bases). Germline loops: CDR1 SQVTM, CDR2 ANQGSEA. The CDR3 contains 13 residues. This chain's CDR3 is CSVGGGGNYGYTF. The CDR3 DNA sequence: TGCAGTGTTGGAGGCGGGGGGAACTATGGCTACACCTTC. Looking up the rest from reference TRBV29-1 and TRBJ1-2 gives the full variable domain: SAVISQKPSRDICQRGTSLTIQCQVDSQVTMMFWYRQQPGQSLTLIATANQGSEATYESGFVIDKFPISRPNLTFSTLTVSNMSPEDSSIYLCSVGGGGNYGYTFGSGTRLTVV.

This clonotype was found a few times. The chain couples TRBV7-2 to TRBJ1-5, with 7 bases lining up with TRBD1. This CDR3 comprises 14 residues. Germline CDR1 SGHTA, CDR2 FQGNSA. The ends lost 5 bases at V and 4 bases at J; junction bases unmatched: 5. The DNA for the CDR3 is TGTGCCAGCAGCGTGACAGGGCCGAATCAGCCCCAGCATTTT. It yields the protein CASSVTGPNQPQHF.